The rows below give T cell receptor beta chains drawn from one sample of a study of cytomegalovirus exposure and HLA in healthy donors. Generated by immunoSEQ multiplex PCR, the TCRdb table keeps only in-frame clones and is missing some. The table has about 82,000 clones, more than 55% seen once. The sequencing input was PBMCs. Source of these receptors: a woman between 50 and 59 years old in good health and CMV-seropositive. Each CDR3 is given with its conserved first and last residue. The D gene is left open where the match is weak. Clone size appears in some rows only: once, few, many, or a class for an expanded clone.

j_gene	abundance	d_gene	v_gene	CDR3nt	CDR3aa
TRBJ2-7	.	.	TRBV28	TGTGCCTCCTCTCCAGGGTTAGGCTCCTACGAGCAGTACTTC	CASSPGLGSYEQYF
TRBJ1-2	.	.	TRBV27	TGTGCCAGCAGTTCGGACTACTTTGGGATTAACTATGGCTACACCTTC	CASSSDYFGINYGYTF
TRBJ1-1	.	.	TRBV7-2	TGTGCCAGCAGCTTATTGGGGGGTAGCACTGAAGCTTTCTTT	CASSLLGGSTEAFF
TRBJ1-2	once	TRBD1	TRBV19	TGTGCCAGTAGTATTGTGGGACAGTACGGCTACACCTTC	CASSIVGQYGYTF
TRBJ2-2	.	TRBD2	TRBV7-9	TGTGCCAGCAGTCTAGCGGGGAGCTTGGCCGGGGAGCTGTTTTTT	CASSLAGSLAGELFF
TRBJ2-2	.	.	TRBV7-9	TGTGCCAGCAGCTTTGGGGCGCACGGCGGGGAGCTGTTTTTT	CASSFGAHGGELFF
TRBJ1-4	few	TRBD1	TRBV5-1	TGCGCCAGCAGCATGACAGGGGTATATGAAAAACTGTTTTTT	CASSMTGVYEKLFF
TRBJ1-2	.	TRBD1	TRBV7-2	TGTGCCAGCAGCTTGAGACAGGGGTCCCTCGACGGCTACACCTTC	CASSLRQGSLDGYTF
TRBJ2-7	.	.	TRBV6-5	TGTGCCAGCAGTTACGGGTCAGCCAGGGCGCTGTACTTC	CASSYGSARALYF
TRBJ1-1	.	.	TRBV30	TGTGCCTGGGCGGGGCTAAACACTGAAGCTTTCTTT	CAWAGLNTEAFF
TRBJ2-2	.	.	TRBV30	TGTGCCGGCCGGGACTCTAACACCGGGGAGCTGTTTTTT	CAGRDSNTGELFF
TRBJ2-5	.	.	TRBV6-5	TGTGCCAGCAGTTACGGCCTAGCGAGGAGGGAGGAGACCCAGTACTTC	CASSYGLARREETQYF
TRBJ2-1	.	TRBD1	TRBV2	TGTGCCAGCACCAGGACAGGGCCGGAGCAGTTCTTC	CASTRTGPEQFF
TRBJ2-5	.	.	TRBV27	TGTGCCAGCAGTTTATTTGGGCAGGGGACGGAGACCCAGTACTTC	CASSLFGQGTETQYF
TRBJ1-1	few	.	TRBV5-6	TGTGCCAGCGAGATTCACGGGGGGGAACGTGTAGCTTTCTTT	CASEIHGGERVAFF
TRBJ2-1	.	TRBD1	TRBV5-6	TGTGCCAGCAGCCTGGACAGGTTTTACAATGAGCAGTTCTTC	CASSLDRFYNEQFF
TRBJ1-1	.	.	TRBV5-1	TGCGCCAGCAGCGCCGGGGATGGGTCTTTCTTT	CASSAGDGSFF
TRBJ1-2	.	.	TRBV28	TGTGCCAGCTCTTCCACTGTTTCCTATGGCTACACCTTC	CASSSTVSYGYTF
TRBJ1-2	.	.	TRBV2	TGTGCCAGCAGTGAATGGGGCAGCGCCTCCTATGGCTACACCTTC	CASSEWGSASYGYTF
TRBJ2-3	.	TRBD2	TRBV18	TGTGCCAGCTCTCCCGGGACTAGCGGGGGGGCCGGGGCAGATACGCAGTATTTT	CASSPGTSGGAGADTQYF
TRBJ2-3	.	.	TRBV6-1	TGTGCCAGCAGTGAGGGGGCATCTAGCACAGATACGCAGTATTTT	CASSEGASSTDTQYF
TRBJ1-5	.	TRBD1	TRBV27	TGTGCCAGCAGTTGGACAGGCAGGAATCAGCCCCAGCATTTT	CASSWTGRNQPQHF
TRBJ1-5	once	.	TRBV6-1	TGTGCCAGCCGGGACACCTTCAATCAGCCCCAGCATTTT	CASRDTFNQPQHF
TRBJ1-5	.	TRBD1	TRBV15	TGTGCCACCGGCAGAGATGGCAGGGGGGGCAATCAGCCCCAGCATTTT	CATGRDGRGGNQPQHF
TRBJ1-4	.	.	TRBV28	TGTGCCAGCGCGAACTCGGAGGGTGGAGGGCTGTTTTTT	CASANSEGGGLFF
TRBJ2-5	few	.	TRBV5-1	TGCGCCAGCAGCACCGGGGTCCGGAGGGCTCAAGAGACCCAGTACTTC	CASSTGVRRAQETQYF
TRBJ1-1	.	.	TRBV28	TGTGCCAGCACTTACCAGGGGAACACTGAAGCTTTCTTT	CASTYQGNTEAFF
TRBJ1-3	.	.	TRBV14	TGTGCGGTTTCTAGGACAACTGGAAACACCATATATTTT	CAVSRTTGNTIYF
TRBJ2-2	.	.	TRBV7-8	TGTGCCAGCAGCTCTCGAGTGGGCCTACCGAACACCGGGGAGCTGTTTTTT	CASSSRVGLPNTGELFF
TRBJ2-5	.	.	TRBV19	TGTGCCAGTAGTATAAGCAGGGTCGAGACCCAGTACTTC	CASSISRVETQYF
TRBJ2-6	once	TRBD1	TRBV7-6	TGTGCCAGCAGCCCAAACAGGGGACCTGGGGCCAACGTCCTGACTTTC	CASSPNRGPGANVLTF
TRBJ2-5	.	.	TRBV11-1	TGTGCCAGCAGCATGACTAAGCTCGGGGAGACCCAGTACTTC	CASSMTKLGETQYF
TRBJ1-1	.	.	TRBV10-3	TGTGCCATCACCGGACAGTTGAACACTGAAGCTTTCTTT	CAITGQLNTEAFF
TRBJ2-5	.	TRBD2	TRBV6-5	TGTGCCAGCAGGGGAAGGGGGACTAGCCATGAGACCCAGTACTTC	CASRGRGTSHETQYF
TRBJ1-5	few	.	TRBV5-8	TGTGCCAGCAGCCGAACAGGGACGAGCAATCAGCCCCAGCATTTT	CASSRTGTSNQPQHF
TRBJ2-7	once	.	TRBV27	TGTGCCAGCACCTCACCAGGGGTATCGGCCGAGCAGTACTTC	CASTSPGVSAEQYF
TRBJ2-1	.	TRBD2	TRBV19	TGTGCCAGTAGTATAGAAGCGGGGGGTGCCTACAATGAGCAGTTCTTC	CASSIEAGGAYNEQFF
TRBJ1-5	.	.	TRBV15	TGTGCCACCAGTACCGACAACATGGGCAATCAGCCCCAGCATTTT	CATSTDNMGNQPQHF
TRBJ2-2	.	TRBD2	TRBV18	TGTGCCAGCTCACCATATAGCGGGGGACACACCGGGGAGCTGTTTTTT	CASSPYSGGHTGELFF
TRBJ2-1	once	TRBD2	TRBV19	TGTGCCAGTAGAGGGCGGGGGGGCCCCCACAATGAGCAGTTCTTC	CASRGRGGPHNEQFF
TRBJ1-1	.	TRBD1	TRBV28	TGTGCCAGCAGTTTATTCGGGACAGGTATCAATTTGAACACTGAAGCTTTCTTT	CASSLFGTGINLNTEAFF
TRBJ2-3	.	.	TRBV9	TGTGCCAGCAGCTTAACGACAGGGAGGATCGATACGCAGTATTTT	CASSLTTGRIDTQYF
TRBJ2-5	.	.	TRBV29-1	TGCAGCGTCGGACAGATAACAGAGACCCAGTACTTC	CSVGQITETQYF
TRBJ2-3	.	.	TRBV29-1	TGCAGCGGGACTAGCACAGATACGCAGTATTTT	CSGTSTDTQYF
TRBJ1-1	.	.	TRBV6-1	TGTGCCAGCATCATAACAGGCCTACCCTGGAGTGAAGCTTTCTTT	CASIITGLPWSEAFF
TRBJ2-2	.	.	TRBV7-6	TGTGCCAGCAGCCCCCCACAGGGATACCCCCACACCGGGGAGCTGTTTTTT	CASSPPQGYPHTGELFF
TRBJ2-7	.	.	TRBV29-1	TGCAGCGTCCCCTCCTCCGACAACTCCTACGAGCAGTACTTC	CSVPSSDNSYEQYF
TRBJ1-2	.	.	TRBV4-2	TGTGCCAGCAGCCCTTCCGACAGGAGAAGCTATGGCTACACCTTC	CASSPSDRRSYGYTF
TRBJ2-3	.	.	TRBV5-8	TGTGCCAGCAGCTTGGGGACAGAAATAAGCACAGATACGCAGTATTTT	CASSLGTEISTDTQYF
TRBJ1-1	.	.	TRBV11-3	TGTGCCAGCAGCTTAGATAATGAATCCGGGGCTTTCTTT	CASSLDNESGAFF
TRBJ2-1	.	.	TRBV27	TGTGCCAGCCGCCGGGGTGGAGGCGATGAGCAGTTCTTC	CASRRGGGDEQFF
TRBJ2-3	.	TRBD2	TRBV7-2	TGTGCCAGCAGCTTAGTGATTTCGGTAGCGGGGGATATAGATACGCAGTATTTT	CASSLVISVAGDIDTQYF
TRBJ2-7	.	TRBD1	TRBV10-2	TGCGCCAGCAGTGATAGGGACAGGGGGACCTCCTACGAGCAGTACTTC	CASSDRDRGTSYEQYF
TRBJ1-3	.	.	TRBV19	TGTGCCAGTAGTCCTAGGGGCGACTCTGGAAACACCATATATTTT	CASSPRGDSGNTIYF
TRBJ1-2	.	.	TRBV18	TGTGCCAGCTCACCGCCGGGACCGGGGGACTATGGCTACACCTTC	CASSPPGPGDYGYTF
TRBJ2-3	.	TRBD2	TRBV2	TGTGCCAGCAGAGACACGGGACTAGCGGGGGGCCGGGGAGATACGCAGTATTTT	CASRDTGLAGGRGDTQYF
TRBJ1-1	few	.	TRBV30	TGTGCCTGGAACTATGATGCACCTGAAGCTTTCTTT	CAWNYDAPEAFF
TRBJ2-7	few	TRBD1	TRBV28	TGTGCCAGCAGGCCGACAGGGAGAGGCTACGAGCAGTACTTC	CASRPTGRGYEQYF